Reported below is one T cell receptor (beta chain). What it binds is not known. Germline trimming cut 0 bases from V and 2 bases from J; bases unmatched to any gene: 11. The germline V gene encodes CDR1 DFQATT and CDR2 SNEGSKA (reference sequence). This CDR3 has 17 residues. These data belong to a study of Graves' ophthalmopathy and Graves' hyperthyroidism. Study information: No ophthalmopathy within 18 months of follow-up signified stable hyperthyroidism.

Regarding the study as a whole: Ophthalmopathy could be told apart from stable hyperthyroidism by a 13-signature model (87.88% sensitivity, around 79% specificity). Blood also carried most expanded thyroid clonotypes exceeding 0.001 frequency.

RNA transcripts yielded amplified TCR beta CDR3 regions. Second-round multiplex PCR came after a first-round RT-PCR that employed HTBI primers. TCRdb re-called the multiplex PCR reads through MiXCR, storing one row per CDR3 protein. The table lists about 550,000 distinct CDR3 sequences, under 40% of them singletons. The TCR comes from an adult man with Graves' hyperthyroidism. The source material was peripheral blood or thyroid tissue (not recorded which). The chain couples TRBV20-1 to TRBJ2-3, with 7 bases lining up with TRBD2. CDR3 in amino acids: CSARDVFTSANTDTQYF. CDR3 nucleotide sequence: TGCAGTGCTAGAGACGTATTTACTAGCGCGAACACAGATACGCAGTATTTT.